The entry below gives a single TCR beta chain sequence along with its context. Its antigen is unknown. Base qualities are not provided; no much larger clone lies one nucleotide away. From the germline V gene, CDR1 is KGHSH and CDR2 is LQKENI. The cysteine opens and the phenylalanine closes a CDR3 of 15 amino acids. Just CDR3 DNA is preserved here, 45 bases in frame from base 1. A distance of 14 bases separates the germline ends of V and J, which lose 6 bases and 0 bases respectively. The data belong to a study of blood T cell repertoires in COVID-19 (dated by TCRdb to the early 2020s). A note on the overall study: Collaborator samples came from the United States, Italy and Spain and covered acute and convalescent phases of COVID-19. The material from the prospective study consisted of cDNA or gDNA derived from T cells, B-cell-depleted T cells, or PBMCs. Subjects who had been exposed to COVID-19, were actively infected with it, or had recovered from it provided the deeply sampled blood TCRbeta repertoires that made up the dataset. The repertoires were made available in a free public database intended to serve as a resource for research on the immune response to SARS-CoV-2. The samples were drawn from the first 160 participants of the ongoing ImmuneRACE study and from under 1,500 subjects provided by 6 global collaborators. Sample metadata almost always included a de-identified subject ID, COVID-19 status, age in years and sex. Where HLA class I and class II types were available, the types were taken from metadata supplied by the sample provider, not from assay-based typing. Broader findings and caveats from the paper: How much clinical and demographic metadata was included differed by source and by participant, and the metadata was provided uncurated.

One collaborating source in Seattle enrolled patients while the patients were actively infected and followed the patients over time throughout the course of disease. Each collaborating institution followed its own protocols to collect whole blood in K2EDTA tubes. For TCRbeta analysis, collaborators shipped samples as frozen whole blood, isolated PBMCs, or DNA extracted from either of those sample types. The immunoSEQ Assay, a bias-controlled multiplex PCR, was used to amplify TCRbeta CDR3 regions from genomic DNA. Processing in the source paper ran as follows. Nucleated cell counts per sample were estimated from amplification of reference gene primers within the assay. To quantify the absolute abundance of each unique TCRbeta CDR3 rearrangement, sequence reads were collapsed and filtered. For each sample, productive Simpson clonality was calculated by taking the square root of Simpson's diversity index across productive rearrangements. TCRdb limited this immuneACCESS table to in-frame rearrangements with V and J called. A share of clones is missing; checked studies link under half to unresolved V genes, and the rest is unexplained. The V and J calls and clone size are taken from that table; D and trimming were inferred from the DNA. The table for this sample lists about 220,000 clones; 65% to 90% of them were counted only once. The ten most abundant clones make up more than 2% of the sample.

This receptor was obtained from a woman between 65 and 79 years old with COVID-19, enrolled during active disease. Input material: peripheral blood. This sequence uses TRBV18 and TRBJ1-1; TRBD1 is perhaps the D gene, given 5 matching bases. The CDR3 is CASSLGAALNTEAFF. The bases are TGTGCCAGCTCCCTAGGGGCAGCCCTGAACACTGAAGCTTTCTTT. Outside the CDR3, residues come from the reference TRBV18 and TRBJ1-1 proteins, so the full variable domain is: NAGVMQNPRHLVRRRGQEARLRCSPMKGHSHVYWYRQLPEEGLKFMVYLQKENIIDESGMPKERFSAEFPKEGPSILRIQQVVRGDSAAYFCASSLGAALNTEAFFGQGTRLTVV.